This TCR beta chain was identified in a study of CD8 T cells in Susac syndrome. This clonotype was recorded only once. Its antigen is still unknown. Overall study results and limits: Regarding the TCR sequencing and HLA analysis, the study admitted that a relatively small number of individuals were involved.

RNA in amounts of 0.5 to 1 ug was reverse transcribed with random hexamers. A multiplex approach, immunoSEQ multiplex PCR, amplified TCR beta CDR3 across 54 Vbeta and 13 Jbeta. TCRdb called the immunoSEQ multiplex PCR reads again in MiXCR, with one record for every CDR3 protein. The sample holds 100,000 or so distinct CDR3 sequences, around 90% seen once. The sequenced sample consisted of CD4+ T cells from PBMCs. The TCR was taken from a human donor in good health.

The CDR3 here is CASRSERYRAGGAFF. CDR3 in DNA: TGTGCCAGTAGATCGGAACGCTACAGGGCCGGTGGGGCTTTCTTT. The chain combines TRBV19 with TRBJ1-1; D might be TRBD1 (6 bases). Per the germline V gene, CDR1 is LNHDA and CDR2 is SQIVND (reference sequence). This CDR3 comprises 15 residues. V lost 6 bases and J lost 11, with 25 bases in between.